Listed below are T cell receptor beta chains from one sample, sequenced in a study of blood T cell repertoires in COVID-19. TCRdb keeps only in-frame clones here, not all; method: immunoSEQ multiplex PCR. The table lists about 73,000 clones, approximately 89% of them singletons, with roughly 9.6% in the top ten. Input material: peripheral blood. The receptors stem from an older man with acute or convalescent COVID-19. CDR3s include the opening cysteine and the closing phenylalanine or tryptophan. The order of the fields is CDR3 protein, CDR3 DNA, J gene, V gene, clone size, D gene. The D gene is left open where the match is weak. Some rows have no size entry. The others give once, few or many, or a class for an expanded clone.

cdr3_aa: CASNRDSLASTDTQYF
cdr3_nt: TGTGCCAGCAACCGGGACAGCCTCGCTAGCACAGATACGCAGTATTTT
j_call: TRBJ2-3
v_call: TRBV5-6
clone_size: .
d_call: TRBD1

cdr3_aa: CASSLDRGGPRTDTQYF
cdr3_nt: TGCGCCAGCAGCTTGGATCGCGGAGGGCCAAGGACAGATACGCAGTATTTT
j_call: TRBJ2-3
v_call: TRBV5-1
clone_size: once
d_call: .

cdr3_aa: CTSSQDWGRRQGAREQYF
cdr3_nt: TGCACCAGCAGCCAAGATTGGGGCCGAAGACAGGGGGCGAGAGAGCAGTACTTC
j_call: TRBJ2-7
v_call: TRBV1
clone_size: once
d_call: .

cdr3_aa: CASSGQGTSYEQYF
cdr3_nt: TGTGCCAGCAGCGGACAGGGGACCAGTTACGAGCAGTACTTC
j_call: TRBJ2-7
v_call: TRBV7-8
clone_size: .
d_call: TRBD1

cdr3_aa: CASSASGTQAYEQYF
cdr3_nt: TGTGCCAGCAGCGCCTCCGGGACACAGGCTTACGAGCAGTACTTC
j_call: TRBJ2-7
v_call: TRBV7-9
clone_size: .
d_call: .

cdr3_aa: CASSPLGQARGEQYF
cdr3_nt: TGTGCCAGCAGTCCCTTGGGACAGGCGCGAGGAGAGCAGTACTTC
j_call: TRBJ2-7
v_call: TRBV11-1
clone_size: .
d_call: TRBD1

cdr3_aa: CASSPGTANTEAFF
cdr3_nt: TGCGCCAGCAGCCCTGGGACAGCCAACACTGAAGCTTTCTTT
j_call: TRBJ1-1
v_call: TRBV5-1
clone_size: .
d_call: TRBD1

cdr3_aa: CASSIGGDPTGELFF
cdr3_nt: TGTGCCAGTAGTATAGGCGGGGACCCTACCGGGGAGCTGTTTTTT
j_call: TRBJ2-2
v_call: TRBV19
clone_size: .
d_call: .

cdr3_aa: CASSLVPRDRARSGANVLTF
cdr3_nt: TGTGCCAGCAGCTTGGTCCCCCGGGACAGGGCCCGCTCTGGGGCCAACGTCCTGACTTTC
j_call: TRBJ2-6
v_call: TRBV5-5
clone_size: .
d_call: TRBD1

cdr3_aa: CASSSPGQGVDEQFF
cdr3_nt: TGTGCCAGCAGCTCTCCGGGACAGGGTGTGGATGAGCAGTTCTTC
j_call: TRBJ2-1
v_call: TRBV7-9
clone_size: .
d_call: TRBD1

cdr3_aa: CASSQGTSGSHEQFF
cdr3_nt: TGTGCCAGCAGCCAAGGGACTAGCGGGAGTCATGAGCAGTTCTTC
j_call: TRBJ2-1
v_call: TRBV3-1/TRBV3-2
clone_size: .
d_call: TRBD2

cdr3_aa: CASSPPGQGGEKLFF
cdr3_nt: TGTGCCAGCAGCCCCCCCGGACAGGGAGGTGAAAAACTGTTTTTT
j_call: TRBJ1-4
v_call: TRBV13
clone_size: .
d_call: TRBD1

cdr3_aa: CASSSRTGVSGELFF
cdr3_nt: TGTGCCAGCAGTTCCCGGACAGGGGTTTCCGGGGAGCTGTTTTTT
j_call: TRBJ2-2
v_call: TRBV6-5
clone_size: .
d_call: TRBD1

cdr3_aa: CASSTRGGSYNSPLHF
cdr3_nt: TGTGCCAGCAGCACAAGGGGAGGGTCCTATAATTCACCCCTCCACTTT
j_call: TRBJ1-6
v_call: TRBV7-9
clone_size: .
d_call: .

cdr3_aa: CASSEAGATQETQYF
cdr3_nt: TGTGCCAGCAGTGAGGCTGGGGCGACTCAAGAGACCCAGTACTTC
j_call: TRBJ2-5
v_call: TRBV25-1
clone_size: .
d_call: .

cdr3_aa: CASSVGAGDGSGELFF
cdr3_nt: TGTGCCAGCAGTGTGGGAGCGGGAGATGGATCCGGGGAGCTGTTTTTT
j_call: TRBJ2-2
v_call: TRBV2
clone_size: .
d_call: TRBD2

cdr3_aa: CASSEQANSGNTIYF
cdr3_nt: TGTGCCAGCAGTGAACAGGCCAACTCTGGAAACACCATATATTTT
j_call: TRBJ1-3
v_call: TRBV6-1
clone_size: .
d_call: .

cdr3_aa: CASSVMEGTNEKLFF
cdr3_nt: TGTGCCAGCAGCGTAATGGAGGGGACTAATGAAAAACTGTTTTTT
j_call: TRBJ1-4
v_call: TRBV9
clone_size: once
d_call: .

cdr3_aa: CASSGQGGNQPQHF
cdr3_nt: TGTGCCAGCTCGGGACAGGGCGGCAATCAGCCCCAGCATTTT
j_call: TRBJ1-5
v_call: TRBV2
clone_size: .
d_call: TRBD1

cdr3_aa: CASSASKTGYYGYTF
cdr3_nt: TGTGCCAGCAGCGCTTCCAAGACGGGTTACTATGGCTACACCTTC
j_call: TRBJ1-2
v_call: TRBV9
clone_size: once
d_call: .

cdr3_aa: CSVRDRANEQFF
cdr3_nt: TGCAGCGTTAGGGACAGGGCGAATGAGCAGTTCTTC
j_call: TRBJ2-1
v_call: TRBV29-1
clone_size: .
d_call: TRBD1

cdr3_aa: CATSREGPWTGENTEAFF
cdr3_nt: TGTGCCACCAGCAGAGAGGGGCCTTGGACAGGGGAAAACACTGAAGCTTTCTTT
j_call: TRBJ1-1
v_call: TRBV15
clone_size: .
d_call: TRBD1

cdr3_aa: CASKVGWSDITQYF
cdr3_nt: TGTGCCAGCAAGGTTGGCTGGAGCGATATTACGCAGTATTTT
j_call: TRBJ2-3
v_call: TRBV6-5
clone_size: .
d_call: .

cdr3_aa: CASSDSTGTGFDEQYF
cdr3_nt: TGTGCCAGCAGTGATAGTACCGGGACAGGGTTCGACGAGCAGTACTTC
j_call: TRBJ2-7
v_call: TRBV6-1
clone_size: .
d_call: TRBD1

cdr3_aa: CASSQWTGGGYGYTF
cdr3_nt: TGTGCCAGCAGCCAATGGACAGGGGGCGGCTATGGCTACACCTTC
j_call: TRBJ1-2
v_call: TRBV3-1/TRBV3-2
clone_size: .
d_call: TRBD1

cdr3_aa: CASSLTGLNTEAFF
cdr3_nt: TGTGCCAGCAGCCTGACAGGCTTGAACACTGAAGCTTTCTTT
j_call: TRBJ1-1
v_call: TRBV3-1/TRBV3-2
clone_size: .
d_call: .